This T cell receptor (beta chain) was recorded in a study of cytomegalovirus exposure and HLA in healthy donors. The study's findings and limits: A few CMV-associated chains proved CMV antigen-specific in vitro. In an earlier analysis, about 87% or about 30%: the productive usage of most TCR beta V segments. CMV serostatus alone was available as immune exposure information.

PCR involved 60 Vbeta and 13 Jbeta primers. This table comes from immunoSEQ multiplex PCR, and its TCRdb copy is limited to in-frame clones, with some not included. The table shows 100,000 to 150,000 clones, with around 67% occurring only once. As for this clone: The antigen is undetermined.

Deletions cut 2 bases from V and 1 base from J, with 11 bases between. The length of the CDR3 is 15 residues. From germline, CDR1 is MNHNS and CDR2 SASEGT. The sample consisted of PBMCs. This clonotype was obtained from a man between 60 and 75 years old in good health and CMV-seropositive. The chain uses TRBV6-1 and TRBJ1-1, with D possibly TRBD1 on 5 matching bases. This CDR3 is CASSEKGGTNTEAFF. The CDR3 coding sequence is TGTGCCAGCAGTGAAAAGGGCGGGACGAACACTGAAGCTTTCTTT.